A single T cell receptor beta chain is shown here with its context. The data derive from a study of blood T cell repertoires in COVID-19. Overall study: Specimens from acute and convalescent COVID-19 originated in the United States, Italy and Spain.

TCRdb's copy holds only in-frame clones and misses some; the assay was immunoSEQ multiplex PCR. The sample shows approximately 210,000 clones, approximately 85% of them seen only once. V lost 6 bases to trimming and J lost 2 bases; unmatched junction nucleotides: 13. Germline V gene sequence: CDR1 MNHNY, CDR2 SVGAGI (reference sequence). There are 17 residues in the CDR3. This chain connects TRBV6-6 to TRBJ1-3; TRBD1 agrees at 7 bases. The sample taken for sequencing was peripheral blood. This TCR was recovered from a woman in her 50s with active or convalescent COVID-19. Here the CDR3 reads CASRRQGGLVAGNTIYF. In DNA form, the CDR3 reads TGTGCCAGCAGACGACAGGGTGGTCTGGTTGCTGGAAACACCATATATTTT.